This T cell receptor (beta chain) was sequenced in a study of T cell responses to AZD1222 COVID-19 vaccine. Overall study findings and caveats: Spike-specific TCR breadth and depth were elevated following two AZD1222 doses. Clonal diversity may have been underestimated, and the donors were mostly white British, with more females than males.

Trimming cost V 5 bases and J 6 bases, with 10 bases left between them. The CDR3 spans 13 residues. CDR1 and CDR2 from the germline V gene are LGHDT and YNNKEL (reference sequence). In regard to this clone: The antigen is undetermined.

Data came from immunoSEQ multiplex PCR; TCRdb stores just in-frame clones and leaves some out. The table shows about 150,000 clones, with around 90% occurring only once. This chain connects TRBV3-1 (or the pseudogene TRBV3-2) to TRBJ1-4, with a weak D call TRBD1 (5 bases). Source: peripheral blood, taken on day 0 of MenACWY control vaccination. This sequence originates from an adult in good health. CDR3 sequence: CASSTREDEKLFF. Written as DNA, the CDR3 is TGTGCCAGCAGCACCAGGGAGGATGAAAAACTGTTTTTT.